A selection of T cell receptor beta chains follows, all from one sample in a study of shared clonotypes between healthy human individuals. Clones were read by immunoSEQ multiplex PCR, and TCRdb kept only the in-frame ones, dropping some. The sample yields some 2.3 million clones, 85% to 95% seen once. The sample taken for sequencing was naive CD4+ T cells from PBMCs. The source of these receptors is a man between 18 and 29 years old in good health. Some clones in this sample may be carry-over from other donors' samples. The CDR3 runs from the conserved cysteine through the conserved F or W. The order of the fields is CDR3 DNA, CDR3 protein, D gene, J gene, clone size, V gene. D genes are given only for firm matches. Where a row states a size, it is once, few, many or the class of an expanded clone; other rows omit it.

TGCGCCAGCAGCTTGGGCTACCACGCGAACACCGGGGAGCTGTTTTTT CASSLGYHANTGELFF . TRBJ2-2 . TRBV5-1
TGTGCCAGTAGTATAGGCTTGAGTTGGGGCACTGAAGCTTTCTTT CASSIGLSWGTEAFF . TRBJ1-1 . TRBV19
TGTGCCAGCAGCTTAGGGCACAGGATGTATGAGCAGTTCTTC CASSLGHRMYEQFF . TRBJ2-1 . TRBV11-2
TGTGCCAGCAAAGGAGGGCCGTACGAGCAGTACTTC CASKGGPYEQYF . TRBJ2-7 . TRBV6-5
TGTGCCAGCAGCTATGTTGGGGGCGCTAATGGCTACACCTTC CASSYVGGANGYTF . TRBJ1-2 once TRBV28
TGTGCCAGCACGCGGGGGTCATACGAGCAGTACTTC CASTRGSYEQYF TRBD2 TRBJ2-7 . TRBV2
TGCGCCACCCTCTCCGGGACACTTAGCACAGATACGCAGTATTTT CATLSGTLSTDTQYF . TRBJ2-3 . TRBV5-1
TGTGCCTGGAGTAGGGCCGTGGGCAATCAGCCCCAGCATTTT CAWSRAVGNQPQHF . TRBJ1-5 few TRBV30
TGTGCCAGCAGCTCCAGCTATCAGCCCCAGCATTTT CASSSSYQPQHF . TRBJ1-5 . TRBV7-2
TGTGCCAGCTCACCGATAACCCCCAGGTTGGGTGAGCAGTACTTC CASSPITPRLGEQYF . TRBJ2-7 . TRBV18